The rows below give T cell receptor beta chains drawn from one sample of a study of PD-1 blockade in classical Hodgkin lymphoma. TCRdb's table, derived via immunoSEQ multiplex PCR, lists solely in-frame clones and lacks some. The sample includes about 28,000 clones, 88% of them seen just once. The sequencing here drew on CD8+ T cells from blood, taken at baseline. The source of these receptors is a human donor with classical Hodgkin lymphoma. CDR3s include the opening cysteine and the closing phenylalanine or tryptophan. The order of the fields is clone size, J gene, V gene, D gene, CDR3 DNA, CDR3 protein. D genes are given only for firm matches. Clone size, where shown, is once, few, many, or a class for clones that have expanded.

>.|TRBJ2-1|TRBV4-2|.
TGTGCCAGCGCTCGGAAACAGGGAACCCCCAATGAGCAGTTCTTC
CASARKQGTPNEQFF
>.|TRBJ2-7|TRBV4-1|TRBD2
TGCGCCAGCAGCCAAGAGGGAGGGTTAGAAAGGGAGCAGTACTTC
CASSQEGGLEREQYF
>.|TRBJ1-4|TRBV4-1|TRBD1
TGCGCCAGCAGCCAAGCCCCTTCCCCCGGGCAGGGGGCAGTTGAAAAACTGTTTTTT
CASSQAPSPGQGAVEKLFF
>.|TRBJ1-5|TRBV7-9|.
TGTGCCAGCAGCTTAGGAACAGGGCTCCGCGATCAGCCCCAGCATTTT
CASSLGTGLRDQPQHF
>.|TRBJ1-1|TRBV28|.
TGTGCCAGCAGTTTTTCGGGCCCCTTGGCTGAAGCTTTCTTT
CASSFSGPLAEAFF
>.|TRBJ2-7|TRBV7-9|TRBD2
TGTGCCAGCAGCACGACTAGCGGGAGCACTGGATCCTACGAGCAGTACTTC
CASSTTSGSTGSYEQYF
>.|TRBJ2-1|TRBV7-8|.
TGTGCCAGCAGGCAGGGCCTGAGCTCCTACAATGAGCAGTTCTTC
CASRQGLSSYNEQFF
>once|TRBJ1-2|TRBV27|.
TGTGCCAGCAGTTTTGCAGGGAAAGGCTATGGCTACACCTTC
CASSFAGKGYGYTF
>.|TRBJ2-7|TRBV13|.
TGTGCCAGCAGCTTAGGCCAAACCTACGAGCAGTACTTC
CASSLGQTYEQYF
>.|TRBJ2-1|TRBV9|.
TGTGCCAGCAGCCCCCGTTTGGATATTGGGAATGAGCAGTTCTTC
CASSPRLDIGNEQFF
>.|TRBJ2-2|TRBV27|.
TGTGCCAGCAGTCGGGGAACCGGGGAGCTGTTTTTT
CASSRGTGELFF
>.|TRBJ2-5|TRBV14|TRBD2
TGTGCCAGCAGCCATACCGGGACTACGTCAGAAAGGGAGACCCAGTACTTC
CASSHTGTTSERETQYF
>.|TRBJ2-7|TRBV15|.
TGTGCCACCAGCAGAGCTAACCCTTACGAGCAGTACTTC
CATSRANPYEQYF
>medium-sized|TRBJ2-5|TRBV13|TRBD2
TGTGCCAGCAGCCCAAGGACTAGCGACTTACAAGAGACCCAGTACTTC
CASSPRTSDLQETQYF
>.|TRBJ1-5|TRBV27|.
TGTGCCAGCGGGTTTGGGGCCGCAGGGAATCAGCCCCAGCATTTT
CASGFGAAGNQPQHF
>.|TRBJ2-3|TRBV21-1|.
TGTGCCAGCAGCAAAATTCTTTTT
CASSKILF
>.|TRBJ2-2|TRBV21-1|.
TGTGCCAGCAGCATGATCCGCACCGGGGAGCTGTTTTTT
CASSMIRTGELFF
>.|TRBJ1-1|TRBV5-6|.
TGTGCCAGCAGCTTGGTCGGACAAATTATTAACACTGAAGCTTTCTTT
CASSLVGQIINTEAFF
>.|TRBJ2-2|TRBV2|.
TGTGCCAGCAGTGAAGTTCAGCCCTCCGGGGAGCTGTTTTTT
CASSEVQPSGELFF
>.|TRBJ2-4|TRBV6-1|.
TGTGCCAGCAGTGAAGGGAGGCTCCTAGGCAAAAACATTCAGTACTTC
CASSEGRLLGKNIQYF
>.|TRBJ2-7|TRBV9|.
TGTGCCAGCAGCGTAGCGCAGGCGAACTACGAGCAGTACTTC
CASSVAQANYEQYF
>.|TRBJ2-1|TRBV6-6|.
TGTGCCAGCAGGAACCAGGGGCACCTCACCTACAATGAGCAGTTCTTC
CASRNQGHLTYNEQFF
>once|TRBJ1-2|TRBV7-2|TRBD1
TGTGCCAGCAGCTTAGTGGTTCGGGGGGACAGGGAATATGGCTACACCTTC
CASSLVVRGDREYGYTF
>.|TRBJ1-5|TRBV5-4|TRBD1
TGTGCCAGCAGCATGGGACAGGGTGGCAATCAGCCCCAGCATTTT
CASSMGQGGNQPQHF
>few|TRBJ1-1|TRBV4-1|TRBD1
TGCGCCAGCAGCCAAGCCGGGACAGGGAAAATGAACACTGAAGCTTTCTTT
CASSQAGTGKMNTEAFF
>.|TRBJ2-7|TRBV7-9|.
TGTGCCAGCAGCCCACCCCTGACAGTCTCCTACGAGCAGTACTTC
CASSPPLTVSYEQYF
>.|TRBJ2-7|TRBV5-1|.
TGCGCCAGCAGCTTGCACCCTGGGAGCTCCTACGAGCAGTACTTC
CASSLHPGSSYEQYF
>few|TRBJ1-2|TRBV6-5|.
TGTGCCAGCAGTCAACAGGGCCTATTCTATGGCTACACCTTC
CASSQQGLFYGYTF
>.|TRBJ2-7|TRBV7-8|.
TGTGCCAGCAGCGATGGCGCCGCGGCGGGCCTACCTTACGAGCAGTACTTC
CASSDGAAAGLPYEQYF
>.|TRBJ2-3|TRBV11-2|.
TGTGCCAGCAGCTTAGACCGCTCAACAGATACGCAGTATTTT
CASSLDRSTDTQYF
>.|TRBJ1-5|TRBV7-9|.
TGTGCCAGCAGCTTAGGGGGGAAGTTTCAGCCCCAGCATTTT
CASSLGGKFQPQHF
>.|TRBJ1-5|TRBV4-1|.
TGCGCCAGCAGCCAGACACAACAGGTCAATCAGCCCCAGCATTTT
CASSQTQQVNQPQHF
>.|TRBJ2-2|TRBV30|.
TGTGCCTGGAGTGTGGGCTTCGGGGAGCTGTTTTTT
CAWSVGFGELFF
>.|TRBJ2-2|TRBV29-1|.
TGCAGCGCCGTACCGACAGAGAACACCGGGGAGCTGTTTTTT
CSAVPTENTGELFF
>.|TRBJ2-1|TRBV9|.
TGTGCCAGCAGCGTAGGCCGGGGGCGGGCGGAGATTGAGCAGTTCTTC
CASSVGRGRAEIEQFF
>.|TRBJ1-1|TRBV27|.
TGTGCCAGCAGTTTAAATCCCCAGGGAGAAGCTTTCTTT
CASSLNPQGEAFF
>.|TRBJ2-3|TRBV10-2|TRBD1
TGCGCCAGCAGTCAGACGACAGGGGATACGCAGTATTTT
CASSQTTGDTQYF
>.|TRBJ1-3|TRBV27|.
TGTGCCACCAAACCCTTGGGCGGGGGGCCAAACTCTGGAAACACCATATATTTT
CATKPLGGGPNSGNTIYF
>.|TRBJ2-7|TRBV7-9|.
TGTGCCAGCAGCCCCCCCGGGAGCTCCTACGAGCAGTACTTC
CASSPPGSSYEQYF
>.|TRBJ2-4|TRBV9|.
TGTGCCAGCAGCGTAGGGTCGGCCAAAAACATTCAGTACTTC
CASSVGSAKNIQYF
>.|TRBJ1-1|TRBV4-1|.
TGCGCCAGCAGCCAAGATGCCGGGACGGAGGCTTTCTTT
CASSQDAGTEAFF
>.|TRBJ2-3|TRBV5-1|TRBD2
TGCGCCAGCAGCTTCGGGGAGGGAAGCGGCGATACGCAGTATTTT
CASSFGEGSGDTQYF
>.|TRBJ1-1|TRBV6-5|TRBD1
TGTGCCAGCATGAGGGACAGGCGGAACACTGAAGCTTTCTTT
CASMRDRRNTEAFF
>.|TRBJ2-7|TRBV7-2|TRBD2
TGTGCCAGCAGCATTATAGCGGGAGAGCCCCTCTACGAGCAGTACTTC
CASSIIAGEPLYEQYF
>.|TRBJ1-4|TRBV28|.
TGTGCCAGCAGTTCCCCAGCAGGGCTGGATAATGAAAAACTGTTTTTT
CASSSPAGLDNEKLFF
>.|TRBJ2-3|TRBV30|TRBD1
TGTGCCTGGAGTAGTGCGACAGGGGCAGATACGCAGTATTTT
CAWSSATGADTQYF
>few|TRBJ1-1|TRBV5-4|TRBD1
TGTGCCAGCAGCTTGGATGGGACAGGGTCAGAAGCTTTCTTT
CASSLDGTGSEAFF
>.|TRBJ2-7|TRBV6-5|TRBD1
TGTGCCAGCAGGGAAACGGGGCAGGGGGCCTACGAGCAGTACTTC
CASRETGQGAYEQYF
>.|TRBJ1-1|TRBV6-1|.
TGTGCCAGCAGTAAAGACCCGGGGGACCCGAACACTGAAGCTTTCTTT
CASSKDPGDPNTEAFF
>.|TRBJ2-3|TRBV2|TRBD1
TGTGCCAGCGGAGAAGGACAGGGGCGAACAGATACGCAGTATTTT
CASGEGQGRTDTQYF
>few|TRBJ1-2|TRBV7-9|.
TGTGCCAGCAGCTTAGCGCGGGGGAGTGGCTATGGCTACACCTTC
CASSLARGSGYGYTF
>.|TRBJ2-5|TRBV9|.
TGTGCCAGCAGCGCCGGGACGCATTACCAAGAGACCCAGTACTTC
CASSAGTHYQETQYF
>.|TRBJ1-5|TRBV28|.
TGTGCCAGCAATAGGGAGGGCAATCAGCCCCAGCATTTT
CASNREGNQPQHF
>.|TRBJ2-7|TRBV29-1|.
TGCAGCGTTGGTCGACGCACTAGGGGAGTCTCCTACGAGCAGTACTTC
CSVGRRTRGVSYEQYF
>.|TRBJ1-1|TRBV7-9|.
TGTGCCAGCAGCTTAGCTGCAGGCTCGAACACTGAAGCTTTCTTT
CASSLAAGSNTEAFF
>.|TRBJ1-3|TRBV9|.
TGTGCCAGCAGCGTAGGGAACACCATATATTTT
CASSVGNTIYF
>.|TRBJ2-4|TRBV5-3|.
TGTGCCAGAAGCGCAACATCAGGGTGGGGATTGAACATTCAGTACTTC
CARSATSGWGLNIQYF
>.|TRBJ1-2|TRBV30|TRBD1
TGTGCCTGGAGTGTACTGGGACAGGGCCCAGCTAGAGGCTACACCTTC
CAWSVLGQGPARGYTF